What follows are 10 T cell receptor beta chains derived from one specimen sequenced in a study of shared clonotypes between healthy human individuals. Sequenced by immunoSEQ multiplex PCR; TCRdb stores in-frame clones only, minus some. The sample shows around 500,000 clones, approximately 80% of them seen only once. The sample consisted of PBMCs. These receptors were collected from a woman in her thirties or forties in good health. Some clones in this sample may be carry-over from other donors' samples.

The J gene is TRBJ1-2, the V gene TRBV10-3, with TRBD1 identical over 10 bases. This CDR3 is 13 amino acids long. Germline V gene sequence: CDR1 ENHRY, CDR2 SYGVKD. With V trimmed by 6 bases and J by 7 bases, 5 bases remained unmatched. The chain's CDR3 is CAIRGTGVGGYTF. The CDR3 nucleotides read TGTGCCATCAGGGGGACAGGGGTAGGTGGCTACACCTTC.

With regard to this clone: At the DNA level, this CDR3 is encoded by other sequences in the same sample as well. The rearrangement links TRBV18 to TRBJ2-7; no firm D call. V shed 6 bases and J shed 0 bases, with 6 bases lying between them. CDR1 and CDR2 from the germline V gene are KGHSH and LQKENI. This CDR3 has 12 amino acids. The CDR3 bases are TGTGCCAGCTCTCCCGACTCCTACGAGCAGTACTTC. Its translation is CASSPDSYEQYF.

The CDR3 DNA sequence: TGCGCCAGCAGCCAATCAACCTCGAGAGGGATGGAGGGCATTCAGTACTTC. This gives the protein CASSQSTSRGMEGIQYF. The rearrangement joins TRBV4-1 to TRBJ2-4; maybe TRBD2 (6 bases). Germline loops: CDR1 MGHRA, CDR2 YSYEKL. The CDR3 consists of 17 residues. Trimming left V 2 bases short and J 9 bases short, with 23 bases between.

The rearrangement joins TRBV7-9 to TRBJ2-1; 10 bases fit TRBD1. CDR1 SEHNR and CDR2 FQNEAQ come from the germline V gene (reference sequence). Unmatched junction bases numbered 16, after V lost 3 bases and J lost 11 bases. The CDR3 has 17 residues. The CDR3 sequence: CASSLARTGQGRLKQFF. The CDR3 nucleotides read TGTGCCAGCAGCTTGGCGAGAACGGGACAGGGGAGGTTAAAGCAGTTCTTC.

The chain carries TRBV21-1 and TRBJ2-7; the table's D gene call, TRBD1, was not cross checked with the DNA. TRBV21-1 counts as a pseudogene. This CDR3 spans 16 amino acids. The DNA of the CDR3 is TGTGCCAGCAGCAAAAAAGCAGGGATTTTGGGGTACGAGCAGTACTTC. Translation gives CASSKKAGILGYEQYF.

This clone was recorded only once. This chain connects TRBV7-9 to TRBJ2-7, with D perhaps matching TRBD2 (6 bases). CDR3 length: 16 residues. Germline V lookup: CDR1 SEHNR, CDR2 FQNEAQ (reference sequence). V gave up 1 base and J gave up 0 bases, with 13 bases separating them. CDR3 in DNA: TGTGCCAGCAGCTTAGTGGGCGGGAAGAACTCCTACGAGCAGTACTTC. It encodes CASSLVGGKNSYEQYF.

The V gene is TRBV6-5, the J gene TRBJ2-2, with D possibly TRBD1 on 5 matching bases. CDR1 and CDR2 from the germline V gene are MNHEY and SVGAGI. The CDR3 consists of 15 residues. Trimming removed 5 bases from V and 1 base from J, with 11 bases in between. For the CDR3, the DNA is TGTGCCAGCAGTCCCCCGACAGTGAACACCGGGGAGCTGTTTTTT. Translated: CASSPPTVNTGELFF.

The gene calls are TRBV29-1 and TRBJ1-2, with 8 bases aligning to TRBD1. Unmatched junction bases numbered 3, after V lost 5 bases and J lost 1 base. The CDR3 sequence is 13 residues long. CDR1 is SQVTM, CDR2 ANQGSEA, per germline. DNA of the CDR3: TGCAGCGTTCCGGACAGGGTTAACTATGGCTACACCTTC. Encoded protein: CSVPDRVNYGYTF. The full variable domain, completed using reference TRBV29-1 and TRBJ1-2, is SAVISQKPSRDICQRGTSLTIQCQVDSQVTMMFWYRQQPGQSLTLIATANQGSEATYESGFVIDKFPISRPNLTFSTLTVSNMSPEDSSIYLCSVPDRVNYGYTFGSGTRLTVV.

About this clone: The junction and the germline gene differ at one end; a read error may be behind it. At the DNA level, this CDR3 is encoded by other sequences in the same sample as well. V is TRBV7-7 and J is TRBJ2-3; D may be TRBD2 (5 bases). The germline gives CDR1 SSHAT, CDR2 FNYEAQ (reference sequence). The CDR3 spans 14 residues. As DNA, the CDR3 is TGTGCTAGCAGCCTAGGGAGTAGCACAGATACGCAGTATTTT. Amino acid sequence: CASSLGSSTDTQYF.

This clone was counted a few times. The CDR3 here is CASSQDYRRWGANQPQHF. CDR3 DNA: TGCGCCAGCAGCCAAGATTATAGACGTTGGGGTGCCAATCAGCCCCAGCATTTT. The J gene is TRBJ1-5, the V gene TRBV4-3; no definite D call. The CDR3 is 18 residues long. With 0 bases removed from V and 3 bases from J, the gap between germline ends came to 18 bases. Germline assignment: CDR1 LGHNA and CDR2 YSLEER.